These T cell receptor beta chains were read from a single sample in a study of T-cell memory formation after mild COVID-19. TCRdb redid the calling of the 5' RACE reads with MiXCR, one entry per CDR3 protein. The sample has about 84,000 distinct CDR3 sequences, about 15% seen once. Sequencing was performed on PBMCs or a T cell subset sorted from them (not recorded which). The receptors derive from an adult woman who had mild COVID-19 (a few samples of this study predate the infection). Cell type and time point are not known. Both conserved end residues are part of each CDR3. The D gene is left open where the match is weak. Rows give clone size only sometimes, using once, few, many, or a class for an expanded clone.

few | TRBJ2-5 | TRBD2 | TRBV7-3 | CASSLMRREGLETQYF | TGTGCCAGCAGCTTAATGCGGCGGGAGGGTTTAGAGACCCAGTACTTC
few | TRBJ2-7 | . | TRBV9 | CASSGRLGDPYEQYF | TGTGCCAGCAGCGGCCGTTTGGGGGACCCCTACGAGCAGTACTTC
. | TRBJ2-1 | . | TRBV7-8 | CASSLATLYNEQFF | TGTGCCAGCAGCTTAGCTACTCTCTACAATGAGCAGTTCTTC
many | TRBJ2-7 | TRBD2 | TRBV5-1 | CASSFGTSGGYEQYF | TGCGCCAGCAGCTTTGGGACTAGCGGGGGCTACGAGCAGTACTTC
. | TRBJ2-7 | . | TRBV15 | CATGSSAWEQYF | TGTGCCACGGGCAGTTCGGCGTGGGAGCAGTACTTC
. | TRBJ2-2 | TRBD2 | TRBV6-5 | CASSAFPGLANTGELFF | TGTGCCAGCAGCGCTTTTCCGGGACTAGCGAACACCGGGGAGCTGTTTTTT
once | TRBJ2-1 | . | TRBV6-5 | CASNNRYNEQFF | TGTGCCAGCAATAACAGGTACAATGAGCAGTTCTTC
few | TRBJ2-1 | TRBD1 | TRBV6-2/TRBV6-3 | CAAAPGTGYDEQFF | TGTGCCGCGGCCCCCGGGACAGGGTATGATGAGCAGTTCTTC
few | TRBJ2-7 | . | TRBV7-9 | CASRGEVPYEQYF | TGTGCCAGCAGAGGGGAAGTACCGTACGAGCAGTACTTC
few | TRBJ2-5 | . | TRBV9 | CASSVGIAFEETQYF | TGTGCCAGCAGCGTAGGAATAGCGTTCGAAGAGACCCAGTACTTC
few | TRBJ2-1 | . | TRBV27 | CASSLSTESSYNEQFF | TGTGCCAGCAGTTTATCTACGGAAAGCTCCTACAATGAGCAGTTCTTC
few | TRBJ2-1 | . | TRBV6-4 | CASSDWMGSSYNEQFF | TGTGCCAGCAGTGACTGGATGGGCAGCTCCTACAATGAGCAGTTCTTC
few | TRBJ2-7 | . | TRBV6-5 | CASSYSAGPVFEQYF | TGTGCCAGCAGTTACTCGGCGGGACCAGTTTTCGAGCAGTACTTC
. | TRBJ1-6 | TRBD1 | TRBV12-3/TRBV12-4 | CASSLARTGGSPLHF | TGTGCCAGCAGTTTGGCGCGGACAGGGGGTTCACCCCTCCACTTT
. | TRBJ1-3 | . | TRBV7-9 | CASSLKAAGISGNTIYF | TGTGCCAGCAGCTTAAAAGCGGCCGGAATCTCTGGAAACACCATATATTTT
few | TRBJ2-5 | . | TRBV2 | CASSEEGWETQYF | TGTGCCAGCAGTGAGGAGGGGTGGGAGACCCAGTACTTC
few | TRBJ1-3 | . | TRBV15 | CATSRVSSGNTIYF | TGTGCCACCAGCAGAGTAAGCTCTGGAAACACCATATATTTT
few | TRBJ2-7 | . | TRBV7-3 | CASSLMVTVLAYEQYF | TGTGCCAGCAGCTTAATGGTGACAGTCCTTGCCTACGAGCAGTACTTC
. | TRBJ2-7 | . | TRBV7-9 | CASSRDISEQYF | TGTGCCAGCAGCCGGGACATAAGCGAGCAGTACTTC
few | TRBJ1-5 | . | TRBV4-3 | CASSLEREDNQPQHF | TGCGCCAGCAGCCTCGAAAGGGAGGACAATCAGCCCCAGCATTTT
few | TRBJ2-1 | . | TRBV5-1 | CASSLYRFNNEQFF | TGCGCCAGCAGCTTGTACAGGTTCAACAATGAGCAGTTCTTC
. | TRBJ2-5 | . | TRBV9 | CASSAYRARESETQYF | TGTGCCAGCAGCGCCTACAGGGCGCGGGAGTCCGAGACCCAGTACTTC
many | TRBJ2-7 | . | TRBV6-5 | CASSYNRAGYEQYF | TGTGCCAGCAGTTACAACAGGGCCGGATACGAGCAGTACTTC
. | TRBJ2-5 | TRBD1 | TRBV6-6 | CASSYWTGYQETQYF | TGTGCCAGCAGTTACTGGACAGGGTACCAAGAGACCCAGTACTTC
many | TRBJ2-7 | TRBD2 | TRBV7-8 | CASSAQVIWDYSDEQYF | TGTGCCAGCAGCGCCCAGGTGATTTGGGACTACTCCGACGAGCAGTACTTC
. | TRBJ2-1 | TRBD2 | TRBV7-9 | CASSSTGTRPYNEQFF | TGTGCCAGCAGCTCAACCGGGACTAGGCCATACAATGAGCAGTTCTTC
. | TRBJ1-2 | . | TRBV27 | CASSVDGYGYTF | TGTGCCAGCAGTGTTGACGGCTATGGCTACACCTTC
few | TRBJ2-7 | . | TRBV7-9 | CASSFDSTDYEQYF | TGTGCCAGCAGCTTCGACAGCACGGACTACGAGCAGTACTTC
few | TRBJ2-7 | TRBD2 | TRBV13 | CASSLGVAGGDEQYF | TGTGCCAGCAGCTTAGGGGTAGCGGGAGGTGATGAGCAGTACTTC
. | TRBJ2-7 | . | TRBV27 | CASSPDIMTLEQYF | TGTGCCAGCAGCCCGGACATTATGACGTTGGAGCAGTACTTC
. | TRBJ2-7 | . | TRBV9 | CASSVGGGLEQYF | TGTGCCAGCAGCGTAGGGGGAGGCCTCGAGCAGTACTTC
. | TRBJ2-2 | TRBD1 | TRBV28 | CASRRRDRNTGELFF | TGTGCCAGCAGGCGCCGGGACAGGAACACCGGGGAGCTGTTTTTT
few | TRBJ2-7 | TRBD1 | TRBV12-3/TRBV12-4 | CASTSPGQGTHEQYF | TGTGCCAGCACCTCTCCGGGACAGGGGACCCACGAGCAGTACTTC